This TCR beta chain came from a study of blood T cell repertoires in COVID-19. Study information: The United States, Italy and Spain were the sources of the acute and convalescent COVID-19 samples. T cells, B-cell-depleted T cells, or PBMCs supplied cDNA or gDNA.

In the original workflow: Reference gene primer amplification gave nucleated cell count estimates. Generated by immunoSEQ multiplex PCR, the TCRdb table keeps only in-frame clones and is missing some. V and J calls and clone size are as listed in that table; D and trimming were resolved from the DNA. Of approximately 40,000 clones in the sample, 87% were seen once. The CDR3 is made up of 15 amino acids. Germline-derived CDR1 and CDR2 are LGHDT and YNNKEL (reference sequence). Trimming left V 1 base short and J 1 base short, with 10 bases between. The chain employs TRBV3-1 (or the pseudogene TRBV3-2) and TRBJ1-1, with D possibly matching TRBD1 (5 bases). The sequencing input was peripheral blood. The TCR sequence derives from a man aged 55 to 70 with acute or convalescent COVID-19. The DNA for the CDR3 is TGTGCCAGCAGCCAAGGGAGGGGTGCGAACACTGAAGCTTTCTTT. Encoded protein: CASSQGRGANTEAFF.